This TCR beta chain originates from a study of graft-versus-host responses after intestinal transplantation (dated by TCRdb to the early 2020s). Context from the whole study: The transplants that recipients received were multivisceral, liver-intestinal, or isolated intestinal. Rather than being sequenced by the commercial service, samples from three later patients were sequenced in-house on an Illumina MiSeq and processed with MiXCR. Every recipient was given anti-thymocyte globulin induction, followed by approximately three years of maintenance tacrolimus and steroids. To identify alloreactive clones, pre-transplant mixed lymphocyte reaction products were sequenced and compared with unstimulated pre-transplant donor and recipient T cells. Graft-versus-host and host-versus-graft alloreactive T cell clones were tracked in the graft, circulation and bone marrow after intestinal transplantation using bulk TCR-beta CDR3 sequencing. A cohort of roughly 25 intestinal transplant recipients, including one retransplant, was enrolled, and 3 patients lacking pretransplant specimens were excluded. A peak of at least 4% donor T cells among recipient peripheral blood mononuclear cells was the definition used for donor T cell macrochimerism.

V is pared back by 2 bases and J by 4 bases, with 11 bases lying between the germline termini. From cysteine to phenylalanine, the CDR3 is 15 amino acids long. Here the CDR3 DNA is all that survives: 45 bases in frame from base 1. The germline V gene (reference sequence) sets CDR1 to MNHNY and CDR2 to SVGAGI. The library was built by means of the immunoSEQ multiplex PCR assay. For most patients, genomic DNA was isolated with the Qiagen DNeasy Blood and Tissue Kit and shipped frozen to Adaptive Biotechnologies for TCR sequencing. Adaptive Biotechnologies carried out high-throughput TCR-beta CDR3 sequencing of genomic DNA for most patients. In the source study's methods: TCR sequencing data were retrieved from Adaptive's ImmunoSEQ software for 15 to 20 patients, whereas a few other patients were processed with MiXCR and VDJtools. CD4 versus CD8 sorting errors were corrected by removing sequences found in both subsets at a frequency ratio below 5:1. CDR3 nucleotide sequences shared between donor and recipient were removed because their origin could not be assigned. Alloreactive clones required at least 2-fold expansion over unstimulated cells and minimum CFSE-low frequency of 0.002% (template counts) or 0.001% (read counts). Clones were considered mappable if detected in sequenced pre-transplant spleen, lymph node, or MLR CFSE-low populations of the donor or recipient. The cumulative frequency of alloreactive clones was calculated as a percentage of all sequences, weighted by copy number. Here the immuneACCESS table is served through TCRdb, limited to in-frame sequences with V and J called. Missing clones are a known gap in these copies; in checked studies unresolved V genes cover under half, and the rest lacks a known reason. The V and J calls and the clone size are those of that table, but D and trimming were determined from the DNA. This sample gives approximately 90,000 clones in total; 88% of them show up just once. Approximately 0.28% of the sample comes from the top ten.

This specimen's time point label, per the study, means: cells obtained before transplantation from donor or recipient. CD3+CD4+ and CD3+CD8+ populations were FACS-sorted from unstimulated pre-transplant donor and recipient cells taken from spleen or lymph nodes. In regard to this clone: Its antigen is not yet known. The record has no base qualities; no much larger clone is one base away.

The investigation overall reported the following: Patients with donor T cell macrochimerism had high GvH to HvG T cell clonal ratios in their allografts. Early after transplant, peak levels of circulating GvH clones were associated with declines in HvG clones. GvH clones were found in recipient bone marrow, and some of the GvH clones appeared earlier in ileal mucosa or blood, which is consistent with an intestinal mucosal origin. Conclusions were limited by the relatively low number and heterogeneity of intestinal transplant patients.

The sequences come from unstimulated CD4+ T cells sorted from spleen or lymph node cells, collected before transplant. The rearranged segments are TRBV6-6 and TRBJ2-2; TRBD1 could be the D gene, as 6 bases match. The TCR was taken from a human donor who was the organ donor for an intestinal transplant. The nucleotide sequence reads as follows: TGTGCCAGCAGTTACGGAGGACAGTTCACCGGGGAGCTGTTTTTT. Translated, this gives CASSYGGQFTGELFF.